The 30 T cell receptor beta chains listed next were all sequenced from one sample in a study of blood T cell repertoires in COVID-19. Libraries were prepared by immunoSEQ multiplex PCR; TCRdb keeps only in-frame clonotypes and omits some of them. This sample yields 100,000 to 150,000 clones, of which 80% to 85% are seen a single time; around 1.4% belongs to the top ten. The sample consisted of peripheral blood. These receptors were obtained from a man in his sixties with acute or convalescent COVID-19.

The CDR3 protein is CAWSGGVYEQYF. For the CDR3, the DNA is TGTGCCTGGAGTGGGGGAGTCTACGAGCAGTACTTC. This chain connects TRBV30 to TRBJ2-7, with D possibly matching TRBD2 (5 bases). The germline CDR1 and CDR2 sequences are GTSNPN and SVGIG (reference sequence). V lost 1 base to trimming and J lost 3 bases, with 7 bases between them. This CDR3 has 12 residues.

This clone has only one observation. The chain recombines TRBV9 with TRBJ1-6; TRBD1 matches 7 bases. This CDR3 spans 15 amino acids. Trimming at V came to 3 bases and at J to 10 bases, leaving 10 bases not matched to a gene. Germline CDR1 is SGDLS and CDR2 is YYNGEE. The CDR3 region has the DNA TGTGCCAGCAGCGGCTCCGGGACAGCGTCCTCACCCCTCCACTTT. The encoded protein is CASSGSGTASSPLHF.

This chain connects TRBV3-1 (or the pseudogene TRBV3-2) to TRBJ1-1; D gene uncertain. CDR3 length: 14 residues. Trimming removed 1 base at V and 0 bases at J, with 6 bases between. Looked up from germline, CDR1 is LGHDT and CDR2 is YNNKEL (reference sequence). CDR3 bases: TGTGCCAGCAGCCAAGGCATAGTGAACACTGAAGCTTTCTTT. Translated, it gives CASSQGIVNTEAFF.

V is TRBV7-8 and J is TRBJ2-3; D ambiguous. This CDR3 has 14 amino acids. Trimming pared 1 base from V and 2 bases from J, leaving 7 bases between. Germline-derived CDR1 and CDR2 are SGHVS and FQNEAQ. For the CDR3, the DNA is TGTGCCAGCAGCTTAGGACACCTCACAGATACGCAGTATTTT. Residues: CASSLGHLTDTQYF.

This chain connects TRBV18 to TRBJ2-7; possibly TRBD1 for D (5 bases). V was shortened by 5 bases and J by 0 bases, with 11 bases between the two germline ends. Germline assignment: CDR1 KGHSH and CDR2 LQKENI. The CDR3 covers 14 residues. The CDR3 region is CASSIQGSSYEQYF. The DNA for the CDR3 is TGTGCCAGCTCAATTCAGGGATCCTCCTACGAGCAGTACTTC.

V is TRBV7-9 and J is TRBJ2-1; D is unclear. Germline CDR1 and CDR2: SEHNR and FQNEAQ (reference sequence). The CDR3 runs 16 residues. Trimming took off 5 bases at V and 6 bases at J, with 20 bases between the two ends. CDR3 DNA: TGTGCCAGCAGCATACCGCGGATAGCTTCGGGCAATGAGCAGTTCTTC. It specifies CASSIPRIASGNEQFF.

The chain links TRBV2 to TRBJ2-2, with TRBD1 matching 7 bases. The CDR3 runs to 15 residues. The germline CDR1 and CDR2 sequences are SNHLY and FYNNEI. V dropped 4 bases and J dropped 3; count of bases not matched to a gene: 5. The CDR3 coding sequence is TGTGCCAGCAGTGTGAGGGGGCTGTACACCGGGGAGCTGTTTTTT. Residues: CASSVRGLYTGELFF.

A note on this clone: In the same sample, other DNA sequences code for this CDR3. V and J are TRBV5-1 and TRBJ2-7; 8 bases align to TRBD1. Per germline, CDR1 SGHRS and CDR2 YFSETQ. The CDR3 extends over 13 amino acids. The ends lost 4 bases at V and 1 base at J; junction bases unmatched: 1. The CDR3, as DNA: TGCGCCAGCAGCGACAGGGGATCCTACGAGCAGTACTTC. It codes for CASSDRGSYEQYF.

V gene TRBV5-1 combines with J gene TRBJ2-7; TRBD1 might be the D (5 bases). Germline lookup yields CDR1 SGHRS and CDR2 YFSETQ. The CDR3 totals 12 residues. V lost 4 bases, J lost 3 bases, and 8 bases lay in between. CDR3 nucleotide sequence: TGCGCCAGCAGCGCGGACAACTACGAGCAGTACTTC. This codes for CASSADNYEQYF.

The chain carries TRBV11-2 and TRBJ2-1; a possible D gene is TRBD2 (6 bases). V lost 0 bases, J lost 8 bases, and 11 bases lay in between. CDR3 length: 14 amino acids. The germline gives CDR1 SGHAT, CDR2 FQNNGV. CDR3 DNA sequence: TGTGCCAGCAGCTTAGAAAGGACTAACCATGAGCAGTTCTTC. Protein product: CASSLERTNHEQFF.

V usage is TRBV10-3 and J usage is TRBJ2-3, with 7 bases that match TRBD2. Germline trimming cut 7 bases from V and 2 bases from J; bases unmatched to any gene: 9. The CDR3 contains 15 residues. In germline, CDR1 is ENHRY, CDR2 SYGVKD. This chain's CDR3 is CAIKNPLAVTDTQYF. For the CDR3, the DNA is TGTGCCATCAAAAACCCCCTAGCGGTCACAGATACGCAGTATTTT.

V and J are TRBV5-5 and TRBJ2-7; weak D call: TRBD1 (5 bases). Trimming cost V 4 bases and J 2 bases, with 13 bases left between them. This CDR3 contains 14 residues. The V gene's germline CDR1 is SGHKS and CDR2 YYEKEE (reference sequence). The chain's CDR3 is CASSSVGATYEQYF. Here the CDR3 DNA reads TGTGCCAGCAGCAGCGTTGGGGCCACCTACGAGCAGTACTTC.

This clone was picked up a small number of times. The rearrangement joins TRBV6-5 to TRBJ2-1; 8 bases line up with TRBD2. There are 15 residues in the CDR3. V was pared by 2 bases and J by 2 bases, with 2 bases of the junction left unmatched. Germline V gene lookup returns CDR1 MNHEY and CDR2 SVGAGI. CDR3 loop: CASSYRRGAYNEQFF. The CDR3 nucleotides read TGTGCCAGCAGTTACCGGCGGGGGGCCTACAATGAGCAGTTCTTC.

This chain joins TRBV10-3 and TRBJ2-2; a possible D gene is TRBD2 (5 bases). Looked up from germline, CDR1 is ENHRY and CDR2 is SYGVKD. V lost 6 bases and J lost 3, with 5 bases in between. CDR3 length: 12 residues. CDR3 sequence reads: CAISGDTGELFF. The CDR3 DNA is TGTGCCATCAGCGGGGACACCGGGGAGCTGTTTTTT.

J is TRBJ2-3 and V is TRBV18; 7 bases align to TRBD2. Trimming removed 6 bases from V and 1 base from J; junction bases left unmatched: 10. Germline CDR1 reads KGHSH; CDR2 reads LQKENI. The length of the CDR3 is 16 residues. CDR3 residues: CASSPIRGEGTDTQYF. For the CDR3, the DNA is TGTGCCAGCTCGCCTATCCGGGGGGAAGGCACAGATACGCAGTATTTT.

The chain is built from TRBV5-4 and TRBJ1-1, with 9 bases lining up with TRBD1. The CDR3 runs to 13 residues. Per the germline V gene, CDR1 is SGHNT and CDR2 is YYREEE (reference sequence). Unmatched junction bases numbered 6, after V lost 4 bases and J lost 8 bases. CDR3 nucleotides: TGTGCCAGCAGCGTACCCGGGACAGGGGAAGCTTTCTTT. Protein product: CASSVPGTGEAFF. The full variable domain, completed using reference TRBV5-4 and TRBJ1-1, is ETGVTQSPTHLIKTRGQQVTLRCSSQSGHNTVSWYQQALGQGPQFIFQYYREEENGRGNFPPRFSGLQFPNYSSELNVNALELDDSALYLCASSVPGTGEAFFGQGTRLTVV.

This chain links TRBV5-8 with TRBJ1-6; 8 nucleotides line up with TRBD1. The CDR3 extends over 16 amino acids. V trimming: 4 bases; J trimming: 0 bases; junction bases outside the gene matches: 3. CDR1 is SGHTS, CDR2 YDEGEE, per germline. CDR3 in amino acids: CASSRQGSSYNSPLHF. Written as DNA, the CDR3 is TGTGCCAGCAGCCGACAGGGGAGCTCCTATAATTCACCCCTCCACTTT.

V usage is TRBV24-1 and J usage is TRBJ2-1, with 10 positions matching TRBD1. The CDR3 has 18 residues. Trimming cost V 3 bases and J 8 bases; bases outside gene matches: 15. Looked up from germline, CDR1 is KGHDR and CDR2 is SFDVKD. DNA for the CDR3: TGTGCCACCAGTGATCCCCGAACCGGGACAGGGGTGACCGATGAGCAGTTCTTC. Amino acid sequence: CATSDPRTGTGVTDEQFF.

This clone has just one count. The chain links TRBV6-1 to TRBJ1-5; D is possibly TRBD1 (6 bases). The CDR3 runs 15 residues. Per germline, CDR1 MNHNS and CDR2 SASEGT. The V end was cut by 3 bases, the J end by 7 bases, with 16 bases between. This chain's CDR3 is CASSERDNAWQPQHF. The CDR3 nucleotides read TGTGCCAGCAGTGAGAGGGACAATGCTTGGCAGCCCCAGCATTTT.

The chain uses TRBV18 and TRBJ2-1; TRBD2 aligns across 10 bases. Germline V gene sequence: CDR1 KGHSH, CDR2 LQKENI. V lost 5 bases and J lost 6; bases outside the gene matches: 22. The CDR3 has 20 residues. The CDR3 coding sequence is TGTGCCAGCTCAACTGAGACCCCGGGGGACCTAGCGGGAGTTCTCAATGAGCAGTTCTTC. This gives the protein CASSTETPGDLAGVLNEQFF.

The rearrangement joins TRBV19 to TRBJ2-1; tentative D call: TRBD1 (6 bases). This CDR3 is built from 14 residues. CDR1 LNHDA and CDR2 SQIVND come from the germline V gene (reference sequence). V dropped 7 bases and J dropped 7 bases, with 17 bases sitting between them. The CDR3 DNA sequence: TGTGCCAGTAACGGACAGCCGGAAAGGAATGAGCAGTTCTTC. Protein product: CASNGQPERNEQFF. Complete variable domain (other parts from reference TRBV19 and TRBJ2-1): DGGITQSPKYLFRKEGQNVTLSCEQNLNHDAMYWYRQDPGQGLRLIYYSQIVNDFQKGDIAEGYSVSREKKESFPLTVTSAQKNPTAFYLCASNGQPERNEQFFGPGTRLTVL.

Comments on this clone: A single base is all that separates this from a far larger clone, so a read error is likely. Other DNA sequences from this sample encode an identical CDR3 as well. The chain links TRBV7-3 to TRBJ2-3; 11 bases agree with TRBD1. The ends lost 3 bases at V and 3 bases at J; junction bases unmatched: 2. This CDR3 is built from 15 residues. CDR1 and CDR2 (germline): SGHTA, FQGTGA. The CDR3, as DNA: TGTGCCAGCAGCTTGGACAGGGGGCTTACAGATACGCAGTATTTT. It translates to CASSLDRGLTDTQYF.

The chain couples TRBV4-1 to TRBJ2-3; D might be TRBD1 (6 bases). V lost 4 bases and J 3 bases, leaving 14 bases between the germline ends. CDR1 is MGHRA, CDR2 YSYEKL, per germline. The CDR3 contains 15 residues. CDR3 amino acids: CASSRTGLGTDTQYF. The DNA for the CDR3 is TGCGCCAGCAGCCGAACAGGGTTGGGTACAGATACGCAGTATTTT.

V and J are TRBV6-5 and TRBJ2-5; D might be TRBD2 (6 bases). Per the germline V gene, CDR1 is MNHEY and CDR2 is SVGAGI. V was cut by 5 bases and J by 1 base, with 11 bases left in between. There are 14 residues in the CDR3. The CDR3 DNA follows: TGTGCCAGCAGTCCGAGCGGGTCCCAAGAGACCCAGTACTTC. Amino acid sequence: CASSPSGSQETQYF.

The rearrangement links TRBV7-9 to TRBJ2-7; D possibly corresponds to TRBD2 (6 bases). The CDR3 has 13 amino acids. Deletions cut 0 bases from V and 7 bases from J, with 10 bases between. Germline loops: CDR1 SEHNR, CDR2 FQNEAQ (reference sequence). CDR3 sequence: CASSLASGGEQYF. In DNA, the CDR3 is TGTGCCAGCAGCTTAGCTAGCGGAGGGGAGCAGTACTTC.

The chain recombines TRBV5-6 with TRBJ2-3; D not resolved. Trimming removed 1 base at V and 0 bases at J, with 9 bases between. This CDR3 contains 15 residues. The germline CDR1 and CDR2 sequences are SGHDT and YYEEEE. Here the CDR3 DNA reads TGTGCCAGCAGCTTGCCGCTAGGTAGCACAGATACGCAGTATTTT. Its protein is CASSLPLGSTDTQYF.

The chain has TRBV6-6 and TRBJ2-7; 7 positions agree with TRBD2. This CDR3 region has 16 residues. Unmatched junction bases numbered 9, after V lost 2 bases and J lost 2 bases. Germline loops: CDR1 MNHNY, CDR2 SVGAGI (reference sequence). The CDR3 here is CASSYEGGSPTYEQYF. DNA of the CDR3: TGTGCCAGCAGTTACGAAGGCGGGAGTCCAACCTACGAGCAGTACTTC.

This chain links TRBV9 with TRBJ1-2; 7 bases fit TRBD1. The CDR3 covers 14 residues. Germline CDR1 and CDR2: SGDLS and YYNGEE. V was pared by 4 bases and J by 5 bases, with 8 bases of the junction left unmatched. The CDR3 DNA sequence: TGTGCCAGCAGCTCACGGACAGGCCTATATGGCTACACCTTC. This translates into CASSSRTGLYGYTF.

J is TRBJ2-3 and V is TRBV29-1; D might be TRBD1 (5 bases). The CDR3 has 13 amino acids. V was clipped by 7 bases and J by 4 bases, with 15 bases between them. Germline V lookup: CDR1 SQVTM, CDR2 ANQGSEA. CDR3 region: CSAKPQGPDTQYF. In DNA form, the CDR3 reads TGCAGCGCCAAACCCCAGGGCCCAGATACGCAGTATTTT.

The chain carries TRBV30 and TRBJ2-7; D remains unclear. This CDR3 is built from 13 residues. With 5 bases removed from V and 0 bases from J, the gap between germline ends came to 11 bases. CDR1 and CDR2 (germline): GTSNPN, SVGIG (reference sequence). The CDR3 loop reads CAWGRGLSYEQYF. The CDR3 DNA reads TGTGCCTGGGGACGTGGGCTCTCCTACGAGCAGTACTTC.